A single sample gave rise to the 16 T cell receptor beta chains below, sequenced in a study of blood T cell repertoires in COVID-19. Generated by immunoSEQ multiplex PCR, the TCRdb table keeps only in-frame clones and is missing some. The sample includes fewer than 300,000 clones, approximately 89% of them seen just once. Material for sequencing was peripheral blood. Source of these receptors: a woman in her twenties or thirties with COVID-19, enrolled during active disease.

This clone was observed a handful of times. The chain carries TRBV2 and TRBJ1-2, with 8 bases lining up with TRBD1. Germline loops: CDR1 SNHLY, CDR2 FYNNEI. CDR3 length equals 12 residues. After removal of 7 bases from V and 4 bases from J, the junction contained 2 bases not matched to a gene. For the CDR3, the DNA is TGTGCCAGCACGGGACAGGTCTATGGCTACACCTTC. Protein product: CASTGQVYGYTF.

The chain is built from TRBV27 and TRBJ2-7, with 13 bases matching TRBD2. The CDR3 has 15 amino acids. Germline V gene lookup returns CDR1 MNHEY and CDR2 SMNVEV (reference sequence). V shed 4 bases and J 4 bases; nucleotides not matched to a gene: 4. CDR3 DNA: TGTGCCAGCAGTTACGGACTAGCGGGAGTTTACGAGCAGTACTTC. Translating gives CASSYGLAGVYEQYF.

The V call is TRBV19, the J call TRBJ2-1; TRBD2 agrees at 9 bases. CDR1 and CDR2 from the germline V gene are LNHDA and SQIVND (reference sequence). The CDR3 contains 18 residues. V lost 2 bases, J lost 5 bases, and 13 bases stayed unmatched. The CDR3 reads CASSIQGAGLAGHNEQFF. The CDR3 nucleotides are TGTGCCAGTAGTATACAAGGGGCGGGACTAGCCGGACACAATGAGCAGTTCTTC.

The chain is built from TRBV19 and TRBJ2-1; 12 bases fit TRBD2. From germline, CDR1 is LNHDA and CDR2 SQIVND (reference sequence). The CDR3 contains 15 residues. V was clipped by 5 bases and J by 10 bases; unmatched bases: 9. CDR3 nucleotides: TGTGCCAGTAGTCCTAGCGGGAGGGCATCTGGGGAGCAGTTCTTC. Residues: CASSPSGRASGEQFF.

J is TRBJ1-2 and V is TRBV3-1 (or the pseudogene TRBV3-2), with 8 bases aligning to TRBD1. CDR1 is LGHDT and CDR2 is YNNKEL in the germline V gene (reference sequence). Trimming removed 0 bases from V and 7 bases from J; junction bases left unmatched: 4. The CDR3 sequence is 14 residues long. CDR3 region: CASSQDYRGGGYTF. The CDR3 nucleotides read TGTGCCAGCAGCCAAGATTACAGGGGGGGTGGCTACACCTTC.

The rearrangement links TRBV5-1 to TRBJ2-1, with 10 nucleotides matching TRBD2. Trimming cost V 4 bases and J 5 bases; bases outside gene matches: 9. Germline CDR1 SGHRS, CDR2 YFSETQ. The CDR3 runs to 16 residues. CDR3 sequence: CASSRPGTSVDNEQFF. Written as DNA, the CDR3 is TGCGCCAGCAGCAGACCCGGGACTAGCGTGGACAATGAGCAGTTCTTC.

This sequence joins TRBV28 and TRBJ1-2; D is perhaps TRBD1 (6 bases). Germline V gives CDR1 MDHEN, CDR2 SYDVKM. With 1 base removed from V and 4 bases from J, the gap between germline ends came to 7 bases. The CDR3 has 13 amino acids. The CDR3 here is CASSLSGAYGYTF. The CDR3 DNA reads as TGTGCCAGCAGTTTATCAGGGGCCTATGGCTACACCTTC.

V gene TRBV9 combines with J gene TRBJ1-5, with D possibly TRBD1 on 6 matching bases. CDR3 length: 13 residues. The V end was cut by 5 bases, the J end by 2 bases, with 8 bases between. Looked up from germline, CDR1 is SGDLS and CDR2 is YYNGEE. The CDR3 sequence is CASRRQGNQPQHF. The CDR3 DNA follows: TGTGCCAGCAGACGACAGGGCAATCAGCCCCAGCATTTT.

V usage is TRBV7-9 and J usage is TRBJ2-1, with 10 bases matching TRBD1. With 2 bases clipped from V and 5 bases from J, the junction kept 6 bases outside the gene matches. This CDR3 is built from 16 residues. Germline lookup yields CDR1 SEHNR and CDR2 FQNEAQ (reference sequence). This CDR3 is CASSLPRDRGNNEQFF. In DNA, the CDR3 is TGTGCCAGCAGCTTACCCCGGGACAGGGGCAACAATGAGCAGTTCTTC. Combining the CDR3 with reference TRBV7-9 and TRBJ2-1 gives the whole variable domain DTGVSQNPRHKITKRGQNVTFRCDPISEHNRLYWYRQTLGQGPEFLTYFQNEAQLEKSRLLSDRFSAERPKGSFSTLEIQRTEQGDSAMYLCASSLPRDRGNNEQFFGPGTRLTVL.

In nucleotides, the CDR3 is TGTGCCAGCAGTGATGGACAGGGGTGGGACACTGAAGCTTTCTTT. Amino acid sequence: CASSDGQGWDTEAFF. The chain employs TRBV25-1 and TRBJ1-1; 9 bases align to TRBD1. The CDR3 loop spans 15 amino acids. V shed 3 bases and J 3 bases; nucleotides not matched to a gene: 5. Germline assignment: CDR1 MGHDK and CDR2 SYGVNS.

The chain links TRBV6-6 to TRBJ2-5; 7 nucleotides agree with TRBD2. Germline V gene lookup returns CDR1 MNHNY and CDR2 SVGAGI (reference sequence). V lost 4 bases, J lost 8 bases, and 10 bases stayed unmatched. This CDR3 contains 14 residues. This CDR3 is CASSSSRLAETQYF. The CDR3 coding sequence is TGTGCCAGCAGTTCGTCCCGCCTAGCGGAAACCCAGTACTTC.

The chain joins TRBV6-5 to TRBJ1-3; no clear D. CDR1 is MNHEY and CDR2 is SVGAGI in the germline V gene. Deletions cut 2 bases from V and 4 bases from J, with 12 bases between. This CDR3 has 15 residues. The CDR3 DNA reads as TGTGCCAGCAGTTACACCCTCGGTAGAGGAAACACCATATATTTT. Translating gives CASSYTLGRGNTIYF.

J is TRBJ2-7 and V is TRBV7-9, with 7 bases aligning to TRBD1. V shed 7 bases, J shed 7 bases, and the junction held 16 bases outside the gene matches. CDR3 size: 15 residues. Germline values: CDR1 SEHNR, CDR2 FQNEAQ (reference sequence). The CDR3 is CASTDVRQGWEEQYF. The CDR3 DNA is TGTGCCAGCACCGACGTCCGACAGGGATGGGAAGAGCAGTACTTC.

The gene calls are TRBV19 and TRBJ1-2; TRBD1 is a possible D gene (6 bases). The V end lost 7 bases, the J end lost 4 bases, and 13 bases lay between the germline ends. The V gene's germline CDR1 is LNHDA and CDR2 SQIVND (reference sequence). The CDR3 is made up of 13 amino acids. The CDR3 loop is CASTLGAGYGYTF. The CDR3 coding sequence is TGTGCCAGTACGCTGGGGGCAGGCTATGGCTACACCTTC.

V usage is TRBV29-1 and J usage is TRBJ2-7; TRBD1 agrees at 11 bases. The CDR3 runs 12 residues. Germline V gene data show CDR1 as SQVTM and CDR2 as ANQGSEA. With 6 bases clipped from V and 4 bases from J, the junction kept 2 bases outside the gene matches. The CDR3 region is CSVGDRGYEQYF. Written as DNA, the CDR3 is TGCAGCGTGGGGGACAGGGGGTACGAGCAGTACTTC.

The V and J genes are TRBV3-1 (or the pseudogene TRBV3-2) and TRBJ1-5; weak D call: TRBD1 (6 bases). Germline CDR1 is LGHDT and CDR2 is YNNKEL (reference sequence). The CDR3 covers 13 residues. V was clipped by 5 bases and J by 7 bases, with 12 bases between them. The CDR3 region has the DNA TGTGCCAGCAGCATCAGGGGTGGACAGCCCCAGCATTTT. Translation: CASSIRGGQPQHF.